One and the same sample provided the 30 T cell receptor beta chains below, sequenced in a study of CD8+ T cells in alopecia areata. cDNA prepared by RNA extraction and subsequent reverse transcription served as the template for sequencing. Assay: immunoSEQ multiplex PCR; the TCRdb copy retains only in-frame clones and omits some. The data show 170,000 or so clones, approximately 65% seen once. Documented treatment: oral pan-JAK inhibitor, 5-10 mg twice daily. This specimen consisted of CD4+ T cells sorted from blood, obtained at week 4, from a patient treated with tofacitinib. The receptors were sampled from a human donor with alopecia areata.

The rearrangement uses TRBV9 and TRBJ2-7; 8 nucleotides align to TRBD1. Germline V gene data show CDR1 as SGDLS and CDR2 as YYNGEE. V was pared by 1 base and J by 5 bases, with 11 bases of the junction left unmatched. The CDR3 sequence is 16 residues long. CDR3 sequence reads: CASSVIGTGDLDEQYF. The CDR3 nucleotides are TGTGCCAGCAGCGTAATCGGGACAGGTGATTTGGACGAGCAGTACTTC.

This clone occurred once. Written as DNA, the CDR3 is TGTGCCACCAGCAATAAAGTCCGCAGCGACGAGCAGTACTTC. As protein: CATSNKVRSDEQYF. V and J are TRBV15 and TRBJ2-7; D gene uncertain. CDR1 and CDR2 (germline): LNHNV, YYDKDF (reference sequence). The CDR3 loop spans 14 amino acids. Trimming shortened V by 4 bases and J by 5 bases, and 15 bases separated the two germline ends.

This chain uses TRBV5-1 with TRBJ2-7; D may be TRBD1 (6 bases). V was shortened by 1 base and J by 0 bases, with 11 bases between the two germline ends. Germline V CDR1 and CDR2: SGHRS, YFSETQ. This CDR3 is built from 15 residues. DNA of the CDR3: TGCGCCAGCAGCTTGTTGTCAGGGGCCTCCTACGAGCAGTACTTC. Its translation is CASSLLSGASYEQYF. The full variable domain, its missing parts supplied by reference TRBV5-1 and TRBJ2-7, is KAGVTQTPRYLIKTRGQQVTLSCSPISGHRSVSWYQQTPGQGLQFLFEYFSETQRNKGNFPGRFSGRQFSNSRSEMNVSTLELGDSALYLCASSLLSGASYEQYFGPGTRLTVT.

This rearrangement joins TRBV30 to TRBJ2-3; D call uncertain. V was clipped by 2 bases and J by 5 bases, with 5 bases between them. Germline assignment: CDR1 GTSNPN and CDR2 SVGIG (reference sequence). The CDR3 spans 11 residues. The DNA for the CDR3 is TGTGCCTGGAGTTTAGGAGATACGCAGTATTTT. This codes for CAWSLGDTQYF.

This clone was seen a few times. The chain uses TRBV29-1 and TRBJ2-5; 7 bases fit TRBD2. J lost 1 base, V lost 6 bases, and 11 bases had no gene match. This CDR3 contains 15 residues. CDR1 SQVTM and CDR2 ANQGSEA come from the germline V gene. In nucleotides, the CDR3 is TGCAGCGTCGCCGGGAAGCGGGGCGTCCAAGAGACCCAGTACTTC. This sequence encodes CSVAGKRGVQETQYF.

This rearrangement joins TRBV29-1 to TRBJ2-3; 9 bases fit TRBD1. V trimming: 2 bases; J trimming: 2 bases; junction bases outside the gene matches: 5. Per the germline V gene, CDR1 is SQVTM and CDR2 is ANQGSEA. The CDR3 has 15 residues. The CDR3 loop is CSVERGQGTTDTQYF. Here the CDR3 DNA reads TGCAGCGTTGAAAGGGGACAGGGAACCACAGATACGCAGTATTTT.

The chain's CDR3 is CSAKGPVPGEQYF. CDR3 nucleotides: TGCAGCGCCAAGGGACCGGTACCTGGGGAGCAGTACTTC. The chain recombines TRBV29-1 with TRBJ2-7; D possibly matches TRBD1 or TRBD2 (5 bases each). The ends were cut back, 7 bases at V and 7 bases at J, with 20 bases in the middle. The CDR3 loop spans 13 amino acids. Germline loops: CDR1 SQVTM, CDR2 ANQGSEA.

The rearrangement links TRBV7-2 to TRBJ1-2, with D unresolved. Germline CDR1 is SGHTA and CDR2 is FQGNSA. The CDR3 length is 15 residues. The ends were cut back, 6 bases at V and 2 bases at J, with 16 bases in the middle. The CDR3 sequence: CASSPNGPANYGYTF. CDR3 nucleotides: TGTGCCAGCAGTCCTAACGGGCCGGCAAACTATGGCTACACCTTC.

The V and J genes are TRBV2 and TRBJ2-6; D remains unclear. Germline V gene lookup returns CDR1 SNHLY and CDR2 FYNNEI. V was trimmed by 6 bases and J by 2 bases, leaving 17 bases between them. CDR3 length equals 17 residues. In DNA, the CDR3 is TGTGCCAGCAGCCCCTCCGTGCCTGGGACTGGGGCCAACGTCCTGACTTTC. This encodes CASSPSVPGTGANVLTF.

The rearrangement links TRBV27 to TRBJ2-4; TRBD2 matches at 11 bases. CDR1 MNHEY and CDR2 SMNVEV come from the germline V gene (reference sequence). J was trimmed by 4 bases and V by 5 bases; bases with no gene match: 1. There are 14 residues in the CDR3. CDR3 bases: TGTGCCAGCAGTCGGACTAGCGGGAAAAACATTCAGTACTTC. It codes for CASSRTSGKNIQYF.

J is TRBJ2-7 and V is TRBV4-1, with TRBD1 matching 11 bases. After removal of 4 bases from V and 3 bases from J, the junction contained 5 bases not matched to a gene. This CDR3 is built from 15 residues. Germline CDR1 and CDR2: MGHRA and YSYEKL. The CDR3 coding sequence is TGCGCCAGCAGCCTCGGGACAGGGGGTCGCTACGAGCAGTACTTC. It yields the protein CASSLGTGGRYEQYF.

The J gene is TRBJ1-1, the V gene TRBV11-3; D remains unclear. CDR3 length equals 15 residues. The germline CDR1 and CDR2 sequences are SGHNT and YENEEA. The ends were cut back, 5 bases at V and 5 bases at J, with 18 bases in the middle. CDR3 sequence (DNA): TGTGCCAGCAGCAGTCGGGGTCGAGTGTGGACTGAAGCTTTCTTT. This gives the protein CASSSRGRVWTEAFF.

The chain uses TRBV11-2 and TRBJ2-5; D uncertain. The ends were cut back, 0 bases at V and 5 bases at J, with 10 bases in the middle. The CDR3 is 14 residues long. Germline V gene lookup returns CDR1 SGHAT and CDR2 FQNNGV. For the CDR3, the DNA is TGTGCCAGCAGCTTAGATGGTTTTAGGGAGACCCAGTACTTC. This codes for CASSLDGFRETQYF.

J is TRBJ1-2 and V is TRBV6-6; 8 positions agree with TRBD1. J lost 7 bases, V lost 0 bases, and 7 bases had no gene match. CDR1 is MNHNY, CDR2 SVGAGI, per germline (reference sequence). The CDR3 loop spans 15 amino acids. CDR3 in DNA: TGTGCCAGCAGTTACTCGTGGGCAGGGGGCTTTGGCTACACCTTC. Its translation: CASSYSWAGGFGYTF.

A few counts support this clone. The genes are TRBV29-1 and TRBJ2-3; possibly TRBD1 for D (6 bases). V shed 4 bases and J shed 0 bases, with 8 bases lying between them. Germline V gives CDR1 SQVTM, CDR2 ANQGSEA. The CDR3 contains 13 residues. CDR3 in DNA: TGCAGCGTTGCGCAGGGGAGCACAGATACGCAGTATTTT. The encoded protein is CSVAQGSTDTQYF.

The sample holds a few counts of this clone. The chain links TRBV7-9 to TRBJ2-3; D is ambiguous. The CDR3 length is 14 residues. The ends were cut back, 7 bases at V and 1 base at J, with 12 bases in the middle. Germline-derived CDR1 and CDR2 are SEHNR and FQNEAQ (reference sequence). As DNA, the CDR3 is TGTGCCAGCACCCAGGCCAGCGGCACAGATACGCAGTATTTT. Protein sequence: CASTQASGTDTQYF.

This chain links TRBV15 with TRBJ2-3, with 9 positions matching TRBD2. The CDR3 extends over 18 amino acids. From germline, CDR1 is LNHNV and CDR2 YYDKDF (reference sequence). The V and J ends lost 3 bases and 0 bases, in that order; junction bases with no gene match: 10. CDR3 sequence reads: CATSSSLAGRISTDTQYF. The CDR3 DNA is TGTGCCACCAGCAGTAGTCTAGCGGGGAGGATTAGCACAGATACGCAGTATTTT. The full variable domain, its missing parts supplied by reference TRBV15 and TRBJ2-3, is DAMVIQNPRYQVTQFGKPVTLSCSQTLNHNVMYWYQQKSSQAPKLLFHYYDKDFNNEADTPDNFQSRRPNTSFCFLDIRSPGLGDTAMYLCATSSSLAGRISTDTQYFGPGTRLTVL.

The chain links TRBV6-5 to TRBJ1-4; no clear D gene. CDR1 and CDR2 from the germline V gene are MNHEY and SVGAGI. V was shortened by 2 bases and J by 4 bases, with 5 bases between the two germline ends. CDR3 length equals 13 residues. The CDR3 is CASSYRNNEKLFF. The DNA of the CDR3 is TGTGCCAGCAGTTACCGGAATAATGAAAAACTGTTTTTT.

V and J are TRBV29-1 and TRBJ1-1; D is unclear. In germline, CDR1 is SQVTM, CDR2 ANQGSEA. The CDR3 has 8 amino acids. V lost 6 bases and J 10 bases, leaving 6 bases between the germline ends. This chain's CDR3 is CSVPTAFF. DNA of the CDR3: TGCAGCGTCCCAACAGCTTTCTTT.

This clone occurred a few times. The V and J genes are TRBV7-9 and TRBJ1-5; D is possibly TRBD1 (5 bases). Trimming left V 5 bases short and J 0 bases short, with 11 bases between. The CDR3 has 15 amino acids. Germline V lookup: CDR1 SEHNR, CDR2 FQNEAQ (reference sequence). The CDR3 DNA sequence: TGTGCCAGCAGCCGCGGGGGGTATAGCAATCAGCCCCAGCATTTT. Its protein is CASSRGGYSNQPQHF.

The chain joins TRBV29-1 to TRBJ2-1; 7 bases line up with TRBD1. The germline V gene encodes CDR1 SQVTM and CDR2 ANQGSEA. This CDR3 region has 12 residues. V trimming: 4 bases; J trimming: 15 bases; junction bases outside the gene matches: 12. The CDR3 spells CSVGTTGTDRFF. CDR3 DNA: TGCAGCGTTGGCACTACCGGGACAGACCGGTTCTTC.

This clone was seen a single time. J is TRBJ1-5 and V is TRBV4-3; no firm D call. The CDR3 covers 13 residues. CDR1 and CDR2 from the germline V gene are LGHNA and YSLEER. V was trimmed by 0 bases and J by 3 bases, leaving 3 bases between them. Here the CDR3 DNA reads TGCGCCAGCAGCCAAGAAGTCAATCAGCCCCAGCATTTT. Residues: CASSQEVNQPQHF.

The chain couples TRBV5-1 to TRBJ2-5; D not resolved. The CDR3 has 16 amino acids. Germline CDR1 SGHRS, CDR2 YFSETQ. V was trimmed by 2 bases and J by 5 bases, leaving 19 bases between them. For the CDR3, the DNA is TGCGCCAGCAGCTTCTTGTCTGGGCAGCCGGTGGAGACCCAGTACTTC. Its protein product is CASSFLSGQPVETQYF.

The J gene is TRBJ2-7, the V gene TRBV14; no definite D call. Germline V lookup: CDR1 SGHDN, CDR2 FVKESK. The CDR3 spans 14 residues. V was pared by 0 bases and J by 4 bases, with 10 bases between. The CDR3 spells CASSQEEQIYEQYF. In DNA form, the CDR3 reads TGTGCCAGCAGCCAAGAAGAACAGATTTACGAGCAGTACTTC.

DNA for the CDR3: TGTGCCAGCAGCCCACTGGACGGATCTCGGGCCAACACAGATACGCAGTATTTT. Its translation is CASSPLDGSRANTDTQYF. The chain joins TRBV9 to TRBJ2-3; D ambiguous. Germline CDR1 is SGDLS and CDR2 is YYNGEE. V was clipped by 4 bases and J by 2 bases, with 23 bases between them. CDR3 length equals 18 residues. Based on the CDR3 plus reference TRBV9 and TRBJ2-3, the full variable domain is DSGVTQTPKHLITATGQRVTLRCSPRSGDLSVYWYQQSLDQGLQFLIQYYNGEERAKGNILERFSAQQFPDLHSELNLSSLELGDSALYFCASSPLDGSRANTDTQYFGPGTRLTVL.

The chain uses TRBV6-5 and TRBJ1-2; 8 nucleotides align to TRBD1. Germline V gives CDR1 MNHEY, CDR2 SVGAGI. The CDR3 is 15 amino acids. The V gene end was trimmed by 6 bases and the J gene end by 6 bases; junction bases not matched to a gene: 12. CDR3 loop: CASSPPGQGGNGYTF. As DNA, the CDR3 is TGTGCCAGCAGCCCCCCCGGACAGGGTGGGAATGGCTACACCTTC.

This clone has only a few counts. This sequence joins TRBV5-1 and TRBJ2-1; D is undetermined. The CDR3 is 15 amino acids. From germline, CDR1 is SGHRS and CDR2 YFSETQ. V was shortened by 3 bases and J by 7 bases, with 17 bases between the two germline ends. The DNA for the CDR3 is TGCGCCAGCAGCTCTGAAGGGCCTCCTGGGAATGAGCAGTTCTTC. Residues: CASSSEGPPGNEQFF.

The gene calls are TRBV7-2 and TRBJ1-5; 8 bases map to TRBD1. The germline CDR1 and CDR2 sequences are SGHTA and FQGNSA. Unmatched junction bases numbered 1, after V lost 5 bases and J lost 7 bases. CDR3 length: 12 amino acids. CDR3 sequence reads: CASSDRGQPQHF. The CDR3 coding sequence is TGTGCCAGCAGCGACAGGGGCCAGCCCCAGCATTTT.

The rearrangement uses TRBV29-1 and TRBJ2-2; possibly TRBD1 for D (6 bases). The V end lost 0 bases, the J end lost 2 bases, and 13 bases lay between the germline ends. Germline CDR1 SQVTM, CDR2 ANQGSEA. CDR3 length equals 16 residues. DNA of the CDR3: TGCAGCGTTGAAGATGCGAGCAGGGGTAACACCGGGGAGCTGTTTTTT. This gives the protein CSVEDASRGNTGELFF.

The chain's CDR3 is CASSEGVINTGELFF. The CDR3 bases are TGTGCCAGCAGTGAAGGGGTAATAAACACCGGGGAGCTGTTTTTT. The chain carries TRBV2 and TRBJ2-2; D unresolved. CDR3 length: 15 amino acids. V was pared by 1 base and J by 2 bases, with 8 bases between. CDR1 and CDR2 from the germline V gene are SNHLY and FYNNEI.